Listed below are T cell receptor beta chains from one sample, sequenced in a study of blood T cell repertoires in COVID-19. Generated by immunoSEQ multiplex PCR, the TCRdb table keeps only in-frame clones and is missing some. The sample shows 120,000 or so clones, about 80% of them seen only once. Sequenced material: peripheral blood. Source of these receptors: a human donor in a cohort sampled during active COVID-19. The CDR3 runs from the conserved cysteine through the conserved F or W. D genes are given only for firm matches. Clone size appears in some rows only: once, few, many, or a class for an expanded clone.

CDR3 DNA,CDR3 protein,D gene,clone size,V gene,J gene
TGTGCCAGCAGCTTAGCAGACAGAACCACAGATACGCAGTATTTT,CASSLADRTTDTQYF,NA,NA,TRBV7-2,TRBJ2-3
TGTGCCAGCTCCCCTGAGGGGGGGGCGACGAAGACCCAGTACTTC,CASSPEGGATKTQYF,NA,NA,TRBV18,TRBJ2-5
TGTGCCAGAAGCTTGGACAGGGGGGTAGGAAAACTGTTTTTT,CARSLDRGVGKLFF,TRBD1,NA,TRBV5-3,TRBJ1-4
TGTGCCAGCACCGCAAGGACAGGGGGATCCACTGAAGCTTTCTTT,CASTARTGGSTEAFF,TRBD1,NA,TRBV25-1,TRBJ1-1
TGTGCCAGCTCCGGGCGGGTCGCCGGGGAGCTGTTTTTT,CASSGRVAGELFF,NA,NA,TRBV2,TRBJ2-2
TGTGCCAGTCAGAAGATACCTAACTATGGCTACACCTTC,CASQKIPNYGYTF,NA,NA,TRBV28,TRBJ1-2
TGTGCCAGTAGTATCGGACAGGGGAGAACTGAAGCTTTCTTT,CASSIGQGRTEAFF,TRBD1,NA,TRBV19,TRBJ1-1
TGTGCCAGCAGCTTGGCCCAGGGGGACTATGGCTACACCTTC,CASSLAQGDYGYTF,TRBD1,NA,TRBV5-5,TRBJ1-2
TGTGCCAGCAGTTCTATCCTGACAGGGGCCTCCTACGAGCAGTACTTC,CASSSILTGASYEQYF,TRBD1,few,TRBV28,TRBJ2-7
TGTGCCAGCAGCCCCGATGGGGGGGATGGCTACACCTTC,CASSPDGGDGYTF,NA,NA,TRBV6-2/TRBV6-3,TRBJ1-2
TGTGCCACCAGTGATCCCCGGGACAGGGGAATCTATGAGCAGTTCTTC,CATSDPRDRGIYEQFF,TRBD1,NA,TRBV24-1,TRBJ2-1
TGTGCCAGCAGTTATACCCGGAGCTCCTACAATGAGCAGTTCTTC,CASSYTRSSYNEQFF,NA,once,TRBV6-2/TRBV6-3,TRBJ2-1
TGTGCCAGCATGCGGGGGGCTGCTGGGGCCAACGTCCTGACTTTC,CASMRGAAGANVLTF,TRBD2,NA,TRBV9,TRBJ2-6
TGTGCCAGCAAATACTCCAGGGGCCGAGGGGATCAGCCCCAGCATTTT,CASKYSRGRGDQPQHF,NA,once,TRBV6-2/TRBV6-3,TRBJ1-5
TGTGCCAGCAGCCAAGATCCTAGTGCCGCTGAGCAGTTCTTC,CASSQDPSAAEQFF,NA,NA,TRBV14,TRBJ2-1
TGTGCCAGCAGTCCCCCGAGTCTCCAATGGGAGCAGTTCTTC,CASSPPSLQWEQFF,NA,NA,TRBV28,TRBJ2-1
TGTGCCAGCAGCGTAGGGTGGGACAACTCTGGCTACACCTTC,CASSVGWDNSGYTF,NA,NA,TRBV9,TRBJ1-2
TGCGCCAGCAGCTCCTCGACAGGACCTCAAGAGACCCAGTACTTC,CASSSSTGPQETQYF,NA,NA,TRBV5-1,TRBJ2-5
TGTGCCTGGATACAGGACAGGGCCCATAATTCACCCCTCCACTTT,CAWIQDRAHNSPLHF,TRBD1,NA,TRBV30,TRBJ1-6
TGTGCCAGCAGCCGTGACAGTAACTATGGCTACACCTTC,CASSRDSNYGYTF,NA,NA,TRBV6-6,TRBJ1-2
TGCGCCAGCAGCCCCAACAGGGAAGAAAAGCAGTACTTC,CASSPNREEKQYF,NA,NA,TRBV5-1,TRBJ2-7
TGTGCCAGCAGCTCTCGGCCCTCCGGGACAGCATACGAGGGCTACACCTTC,CASSSRPSGTAYEGYTF,TRBD1,NA,TRBV9,TRBJ1-2
TGTGCCAGCAGCTTGACGGGAGGGCAAGATACGCAGTATTTT,CASSLTGGQDTQYF,TRBD2,NA,TRBV7-9,TRBJ2-3
TGTGCCAGCAGCCTAGGGACAGTAATAAGCAATCAGCCCCAGCATTTT,CASSLGTVISNQPQHF,TRBD1,NA,TRBV7-2,TRBJ1-5
TGTGCCTGGATTTCGCAGGCACCCCGGAACGGCGGGGAGCTGTTTTTT,CAWISQAPRNGGELFF,NA,NA,TRBV30,TRBJ2-2
TGTGCCAGTACAGGTCAGGGAGGCTACAATGAGCAGTTCTTC,CASTGQGGYNEQFF,NA,NA,TRBV19,TRBJ2-1
TGCGCCAGCAGCGGGACAGGGATGTATGGCTACACCTTC,CASSGTGMYGYTF,TRBD1,NA,TRBV4-1,TRBJ1-2
TGTGCCAGCAGTTTTAAGACACCCGGGGGAGCTTTCTTT,CASSFKTPGGAFF,NA,NA,TRBV28,TRBJ1-1